Described below is a single TCR beta chain sequence and its context. Its antigen remains unknown. The sample belongs to a study of blood T cells in healthy people across ages. With a J-beta primer mix and a sample-barcoded 5' primer, a second PCR ran about 6 to 11 cycles. CDR3-containing paired-end reads numbering at least 3 million came from each sample. One entry per CDR3 protein results from TCRdb running MiXCR on the 5' RACE reads. The table shows some 750,000 distinct CDR3 sequences, with 22% occurring only once. Study conclusions and caveats: The long-lived group displayed more naive CD4+ cells, plus higher diversity, than the aged donors did. Estimates drawn from one million T cells were deemed to understate diversity.

Germline V gives CDR1 MNHEY, CDR2 SVGAGI. The CDR3 consists of 11 residues. In each sample, at least 6.5 million PBMCs were isolated. The sequenced sample was blood. V is TRBV6-5 and J is TRBJ2-5; D could derive from TRBD1 or TRBD2 (6 bases each). The DNA end is more similar to TRBJ2-7, so the J call may be wrong. This TCR derives from a man aged 65 to 85 in good health. The CDR3 sequence: CASLGGGEQYF. The CDR3 DNA reads TGTGCCAGCCTCGGAGGGGGCGAGCAGTACTTC.